One and the same sample provided the 15 T cell receptor beta chains below, sequenced in a study of T cell changes during pregnancy in multiple sclerosis. Clones were sequenced by immunoSEQ multiplex PCR, and TCRdb holds only the in-frame ones, with some missing. The repertoire holds some 57,000 clones, with around 89% as singletons. The specimen comprised peripheral blood, sampled in the first trimester of pregnancy. The receptors derive from a female donor in good health, enrolled as a control in a pregnancy study.

The V call is TRBV29-1, the J call TRBJ1-1; D ambiguous. This CDR3 has 12 residues. CDR1 is SQVTM, CDR2 ANQGSEA, per germline. The V gene lost 4 bases and the J gene lost 4 bases, with 10 bases spanning the gap. CDR3 residues: CSVAVSRTEAFF. DNA for the CDR3: TGCAGCGTTGCCGTAAGCCGCACTGAAGCTTTCTTT.

The chain combines TRBV7-8 with TRBJ2-2; 9 bases match TRBD1. The CDR3 has 16 amino acids. The trim removed 5 bases at V and 8 bases at J, leaving 12 bases unmatched. CDR1 SGHVS and CDR2 FQNEAQ come from the germline V gene. CDR3 nucleotide sequence: TGTGCCAGCAGCGCCGTCCCGGGACAGGGAGCTGGGGAGCTGTTTTTT. This gives the protein CASSAVPGQGAGELFF. Using reference TRBV7-8 and TRBJ2-2 for the parts outside the CDR3, the full variable domain is GAGVSQSPRYKVAKRGQDVALRCDPISGHVSLFWYQQALGQGPEFLTYFQNEAQLDKSGLPSDRFFAERPEGSVSTLKIQRTQQEDSAVYLCASSAVPGQGAGELFFGEGSRLTVL.

The V gene is TRBV15, the J gene TRBJ1-1; D is ambiguous. This CDR3 contains 12 residues. The V gene's germline CDR1 is LNHNV and CDR2 YYDKDF (reference sequence). V was pared by 3 bases and J by 6 bases, with 8 bases between. The CDR3 nucleotides are TGTGCCACCAGCAGTCCGGGAGCTGAAGCTTTCTTT. Encoded protein: CATSSPGAEAFF.

The chain recombines TRBV5-4 with TRBJ1-6; D is perhaps TRBD1 (5 bases). Germline V CDR1 and CDR2: SGHNT, YYREEE (reference sequence). The length of the CDR3 is 13 residues. The ends were cut back, 2 bases at V and 8 bases at J, with 8 bases in the middle. CDR3 residues: CASSFQGYSPLHF. The CDR3 coding sequence is TGTGCCAGCAGCTTTCAGGGTTATTCACCCCTCCACTTT.

The chain links TRBV7-2 to TRBJ1-6; possible D gene TRBD1, 5 bases. The CDR3 runs 15 residues. V was trimmed by 3 bases and J by 7 bases, leaving 13 bases between them. CDR1 SGHTA and CDR2 FQGNSA come from the germline V gene. CDR3 DNA: TGTGCCAGCAGCTTTGGCAGGGAGGGGAATTCACCCCTCCACTTT. Encoded protein: CASSFGREGNSPLHF. Full variable domain (remainder filled in from reference TRBV7-2 and TRBJ1-6): GAGVSQSPSNKVTEKGKDVELRCDPISGHTALYWYRQSLGQGLEFLIYFQGNSAPDKSGLPSDRFSAERTGGSVSTLTIQRTQQEDSAVYLCASSFGREGNSPLHFGNGTRLTVT.

The chain has TRBV27 and TRBJ1-3; 7 bases align to TRBD1. V was pared by 3 bases and J by 4 bases, with 3 bases of the junction left unmatched. The germline gives CDR1 MNHEY, CDR2 SMNVEV (reference sequence). CDR3 length: 14 amino acids. CDR3 sequence: CASSFTGAGNTIYF. Here the CDR3 DNA reads TGTGCCAGCAGTTTCACAGGGGCAGGAAACACCATATATTTT.

The chain couples TRBV6-4 to TRBJ2-3, with 10 bases aligning to TRBD1. This CDR3 spans 15 amino acids. The V gene's germline CDR1 is MRHNA and CDR2 SNTAGT. The V segment lost 0 bases and the J segment 11 bases; nucleotides outside the gene matches: 8. The CDR3 coding sequence is TGTGCCAGCAGTGACTCGGCGGACAGGGGGTTGGGGCAGTATTTT. Translating it yields CASSDSADRGLGQYF.

This chain connects TRBV7-3 to TRBJ2-3; TRBD1 agrees at 7 bases. Losses at the gene ends were 7 bases for V and 3 bases for J; bases not matched to a gene: 7. CDR1 SGHTA and CDR2 FQGTGA come from the germline V gene. This CDR3 is 14 amino acids long. The CDR3 loop is CASMAQQGTDTQYF. CDR3 coding DNA: TGTGCCAGCATGGCCCAACAGGGGACAGATACGCAGTATTTT.

This chain links TRBV30 with TRBJ2-2; TRBD1 is a possible D gene (5 bases). In germline, CDR1 is GTSNPN, CDR2 SVGIG (reference sequence). Trimming took off 5 bases at V and 0 bases at J, with 10 bases between the two ends. The CDR3 loop spans 14 amino acids. In DNA form, the CDR3 reads TGTGCCTGGGCGGCAGGGACGAACACCGGGGAGCTGTTTTTT. Protein product: CAWAAGTNTGELFF.

The chain is built from TRBV5-4 and TRBJ2-1; 9 bases match TRBD2. The J segment lost 5 bases and the V segment lost 4 bases, leaving 13 bases of the junction unmatched. This CDR3 has 17 amino acids. The germline V gene has CDR1 SGHNT and CDR2 YYREEE (reference sequence). Here the CDR3 reads CASSEAPRLAVNNEQFF. DNA for the CDR3: TGTGCCAGCAGCGAGGCCCCCAGACTAGCGGTTAACAATGAGCAGTTCTTC. Together with reference TRBV5-4 and TRBJ2-1, the CDR3 gives the full variable domain: ETGVTQSPTHLIKTRGQQVTLRCSSQSGHNTVSWYQQALGQGPQFIFQYYREEENGRGNFPPRFSGLQFPNYSSELNVNALELDDSALYLCASSEAPRLAVNNEQFFGPGTRLTVL.

CDR3 nucleotide sequence: TGTGCCAGCATTCGGGACAGGGTGGGTAACAATGAGCAGTTCTTC. It translates to CASIRDRVGNNEQFF. The chain has TRBV6-5 and TRBJ2-1, with 9 bases aligning to TRBD1. The ends lost 7 bases at V and 5 bases at J; junction bases unmatched: 9. Germline CDR1 MNHEY, CDR2 SVGAGI. CDR3 size: 15 residues.

The rearrangement joins TRBV11-2 to TRBJ2-3, with a weak D call TRBD2 (6 bases). Germline-derived CDR1 and CDR2 are SGHAT and FQNNGV. The CDR3 sequence is 16 residues long. Trimming stripped 1 base from V and 0 bases from J, with 11 bases between. CDR3 sequence reads: CASSLVGGASTDTQYF. Written as DNA, the CDR3 is TGTGCCAGCAGCTTAGTGGGGGGTGCTAGCACAGATACGCAGTATTTT.

The chain employs TRBV7-8 and TRBJ2-7; TRBD1 aligns across 9 bases. V shed 4 bases and J 3 bases; nucleotides not matched to a gene: 1. Germline V gene lookup returns CDR1 SGHVS and CDR2 FQNEAQ. The CDR3 consists of 13 residues. The CDR3 loop is CASSSDRGYEQYF. CDR3 sequence (DNA): TGTGCCAGCAGCTCGGACAGGGGCTACGAGCAGTACTTC.

The chain uses TRBV16 and TRBJ1-4; 8 bases line up with TRBD1. This CDR3 has 15 residues. Germline V gene lookup returns CDR1 KGHSY and CDR2 FQNENV. J gave up 7 bases and V 0 bases, and 4 bases lay outside the gene matches. The CDR3 is CASSQSGTGREKLFF. In DNA form, the CDR3 reads TGTGCCAGCAGCCAATCCGGGACAGGCCGTGAAAAACTGTTTTTT.

J is TRBJ2-1 and V is TRBV5-1; 9 nucleotides match TRBD2. V was clipped by 3 bases and J by 0 bases; unmatched bases: 1. CDR1 is SGHRS, CDR2 YFSETQ, per germline. The CDR3 consists of 15 residues. The CDR3 loop reads CASSSAGGSYNEQFF. CDR3 nucleotides: TGCGCCAGCAGCTCAGCGGGGGGCTCCTACAATGAGCAGTTCTTC.